This TCR beta chain was found in a study of shared T cell receptors in the human thymus (dated by TCRdb to the early 2020s). With regard to the full study: The study examined how the human thymus generates shared, self-reactive T-cell receptor alpha chains.

V is reduced by 2 bases and J by 0 bases, leaving a spacing of 21 bases between them. Including cysteine and phenylalanine, the CDR3 has 19 amino acids. The sequence is cut down to CDR3 DNA, 57 bases in frame from base 1. Looking up the germline V gene (reference sequence) yields CDR1 SGHNT and CDR2 YYREEE. The library relied on the immunoSEQ multiplex PCR assay. TCRdb mirrors the immuneACCESS table, restricted to in-frame sequences. Some clones are absent from its copies; in checked studies, under half trace to an unresolved V gene, and the reason for the others is unknown. The sample contains 700,000 or so clones, roughly 88% of them found a single time. Of the sample, around 0.0099% is held by the ten largest clones. With regard to this clone: This clone's antigen is unknown. Base qualities are missing; no much larger clone stands one base away.

These data also featured in a second study, about human thymus T cells. The second study, in turn, reports: In Finland, the donors were immunologically healthy infants who were having open corrective cardiac surgery for congenital heart defects. Thymus tissue was collected as surgical resects that were removed during corrective cardiac surgery. V and J gene segment usage appeared biased in both thymic and peripheral blood repertoires. The related research reported highly overlapping thymic TCR repertoires among unrelated individuals. The study used about 8 infant thymus samples plus four related peripheral blood samples to characterize TCR alpha and beta repertoires. Donor ages ranging from about 7 to 244 days were recorded, and roughly six male and a couple of female infants were included in the cohort. Thymocytes were freed from the tissue by mechanical means and kept at -70 degrees C as pellets of roughly 8.5-31 million cells. Genomic DNA was extracted from frozen cell pellets with a QIAsymphony instrument. The immunoSEQ multiplex PCR assay was used to amplify the TCRB and TCRAD loci from a standardized quantity of quality-controlled genomic DNA. The V(D)J region was spanned by amplicons of a length sufficient to cover the CDR3 and to identify V and J genes. Through the commercial immunoSEQ service, the amplicons were sequenced on an Illumina platform. Primer bias and sequencing errors were corrected as previously described, and TCRAD and TCRB were defined on the basis of the IMGT database. Repertoires were analysed with immunoSEQ Analyzer 3.0 and VDJTools, covering basic statistics, V/J segment usage, diversity estimates, rarefaction and pairwise overlap. Diversity was estimated using the Chao1, ChaoE, Efron-Thisted, Shannon and inverse Simpson indices, and was also estimated on datasets down-sampled to the size of the smallest sample. Repertoire overlap used strict matching of CDR3 nucleotide sequence, V gene and J gene, with Jaccard-based multidimensional scaling clustering. On average, around 810,000 unique TCRB clonotypes were obtained from thymus samples, compared with roughly 84,000 from blood samples.

The chain joins TRBV5-4 to TRBJ1-5; the D region possibly corresponds to TRBD1 (6 bases align). The sequenced sample consisted of thymocytes. This sequence originates from a girl under three years old with a congenital heart defect. Donor details come from another sample of the same person, matched by shared clones. The CDR3 here reads CASSFSGQRTAYSNQPQHF. Here is the DNA: TGTGCCAGCAGCTTTTCAGGACAGCGGACGGCATATAGCAATCAGCCCCAGCATTTT.